Here is one T cell receptor (beta chain) with its context. The length of the CDR3 is 18 residues. V lost 5 bases and J lost 5; bases outside the gene matches: 18. The V gene's germline CDR1 is LNHDA and CDR2 SQIVND (reference sequence). Per the original methods: From reference gene primer amplification, estimates of nucleated cell counts were derived. TCRdb's table, derived via immunoSEQ multiplex PCR, lists solely in-frame clones and lacks some. The V and J calls and clone size are taken from that table; D and trimming were inferred from the DNA. The sample lists over 200,000 clones, roughly 87% occurring once. This specimen belongs to a study of blood T cell repertoires in COVID-19. In the study overall: Specimens from acute and convalescent COVID-19 originated in the United States, Italy and Spain. T cells, B-cell-depleted T cells, or PBMCs supplied cDNA or gDNA.

Input material: peripheral blood. The receptor was derived from a man aged 35 to 55 with active or convalescent COVID-19. V gene TRBV19 combines with J gene TRBJ1-5, with 7 bases that match TRBD1. The CDR3 spells CASSRDSVSLPYDQPQHF. The CDR3 nucleotides are TGTGCCAGTAGTCGGGACAGTGTATCTCTTCCCTACGATCAGCCCCAGCATTTT.